The source of this T cell receptor beta chain is a study of OX40 agonist ivuxolimab in advanced cancers. Study in general: Ivuxolimab, which is an agonistic anti-OX40 (CD134) antibody, was administered to the patients. Six ivuxolimab dose levels, 0.01 to 10 mg/kg, were given intravenously every 2 weeks.

Profiling relied on immunoSEQ multiplex PCR, and the TCRdb table lists in-frame clones only, not all of them. In the table there are tens of thousands of clones, approximately 93% of which are singletons. As concerns this clone: Its target is unknown.

CDR3 length: 17 residues. Trimming stripped 4 bases from V and 3 bases from J, with 22 bases between. Germline CDR1 reads SGHNT; CDR2 reads YYREEE (reference sequence). Whole-study results and caveats: Certain nonresponders likewise exhibited a low normalized T-cell clonal expansion.

The input for sequencing was CD4+ or CD8+ T cells sorted from blood, taken in a trial of the OX40 agonist ivuxolimab. J is TRBJ1-2 and V is TRBV5-4; D is perhaps TRBD1 (6 bases). The source is an adult with an advanced solid tumor such as melanoma, head and neck, liver or kidney cancer. The CDR3 bases are TGTGCCAGCAGCCCCGACACCGTTTCAGGGGCTTACTATGGCTACACCTTC. Its protein product is CASSPDTVSGAYYGYTF. Looking up the rest from reference TRBV5-4 and TRBJ1-2 gives the full variable domain: ETGVTQSPTHLIKTRGQQVTLRCSSQSGHNTVSWYQQALGQGPQFIFQYYREEENGRGNFPPRFSGLQFPNYSSELNVNALELDDSALYLCASSPDTVSGAYYGYTFGSGTRLTVV.